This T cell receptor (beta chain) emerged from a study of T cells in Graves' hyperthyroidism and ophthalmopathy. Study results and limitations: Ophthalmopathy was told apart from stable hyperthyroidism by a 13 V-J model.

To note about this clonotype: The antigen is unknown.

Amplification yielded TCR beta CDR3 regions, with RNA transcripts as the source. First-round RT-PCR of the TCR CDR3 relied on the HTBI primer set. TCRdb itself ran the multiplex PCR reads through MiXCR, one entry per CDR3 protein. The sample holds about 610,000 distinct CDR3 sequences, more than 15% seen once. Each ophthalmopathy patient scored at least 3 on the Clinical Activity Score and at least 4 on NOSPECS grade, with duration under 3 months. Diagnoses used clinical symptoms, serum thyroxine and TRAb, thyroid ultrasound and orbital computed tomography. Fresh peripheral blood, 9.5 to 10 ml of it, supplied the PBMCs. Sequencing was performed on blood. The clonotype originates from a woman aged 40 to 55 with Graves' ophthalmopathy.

CDR3 DNA sequence: TGTGCCAGTAGTATACAGGGGATGGGCAATCAGCCCCAGCATTTT. Its translation: CASSIQGMGNQPQHF. The V and J genes are TRBV19 and TRBJ1-5, with a weak D call TRBD1 (6 bases). Germline loops: CDR1 LNHDA, CDR2 SQIVND (reference sequence). The V end was cut by 2 bases, the J end by 2 bases, with 10 bases between. The CDR3 extends over 15 amino acids.